This T cell receptor (beta chain) was recovered during a study of shared clonotypes between healthy human individuals. Study-wide results and caveats: Read depth was anticipated to influence clonotype sharing among donors.

CDR1 and CDR2 (germline): GTSNPN, SVGIG (reference sequence). The CDR3 totals 12 residues. Only Caucasian adults living in Nashville, Tennessee made up the donor group. The authors sequenced unsorted PBMC DNA on ten immunoSEQ deep assay plates. Clones were sequenced by immunoSEQ multiplex PCR, and TCRdb holds only the in-frame ones, with some missing. Of 490,000 or so clones in the sample, roughly 78% are singletons; the top ten hold about 12%. Comments on this clone: The antigen remains unidentified. Being one base from a much bigger clone, this may be a read error. The sample carries other DNA sequences with the same CDR3.

The source is a woman aged 40 to 49 in good health. Some clones in this sample may be carry-over from other donors' samples. V usage is TRBV30 and J usage is TRBJ1-2, with D unresolved. The sequencing input was PBMCs. The CDR3 nucleotides read TGTGCTTGGATAATGGGCGCCTATGGCTACACCTTC. It yields the protein CAWIMGAYGYTF.